This T cell receptor beta chain came from a study of shared clonotypes between healthy human individuals. Samples underwent the assay at deep level. Genomic DNA per cell subset filled all wells of several immunoSEQ plates. It was on ten immunoSEQ deep assay plates that unsorted PBMC DNA was sequenced. Profiled with immunoSEQ multiplex PCR; TCRdb holds only in-frame clones, not every one. The sample consists of roughly 490,000 clones, 70% to 80% of them appearing once. About this clone itself: What it binds is unknown.

Study-level findings and limits: The small donor group covered limited genetic and exposure diversity.

This receptor was obtained from a woman aged 40 to 50 in good health. Some clones in this sample may be carry-over from other donors' samples. What was sequenced was PBMCs.

CDR3 sequence: CAWSVQRGDYSNQPQHF. The CDR3 DNA sequence: TGTGCCTGGAGTGTACAGAGGGGGGACTATAGCAATCAGCCCCAGCATTTT. The chain joins TRBV30 to TRBJ1-5, with a weak D call TRBD1 (6 bases). The CDR3 is 17 residues long. Trimming cost V 0 bases and J 0 bases, with 15 bases left between them. Germline lookup yields CDR1 GTSNPN and CDR2 SVGIG (reference sequence). Supplemented by reference TRBV30 and TRBJ1-5, the full variable domain reads SQTIHQWPATLVQPVGSPLSLECTVEGTSNPNLYWYRQAAGRGLQLLFYSVGIGQISSEVPQNLSASRPQDRQFILSSKKLLLSDSGFYLCAWSVQRGDYSNQPQHFGDGTRLSIL.